This passage covers 26 T cell receptor beta chains from one sample sequenced in a study of T cell repertoires in cytomegalovirus infection. TCRdb re-analysed the reads in MiXCR, keeping a single row per CDR3 protein. The sample gives a few hundred thousand distinct CDR3 sequences, roughly 15% of which show up once; around 9% is in the top ten. Sequencing was done on a sample of PBMCs. These receptors came from a human donor in good health (CMV status not recorded). Some clones in this sample may be carry-over from other donors' samples.

This clonotype was detected many times. V usage is TRBV4-1 and J usage is TRBJ2-7; 7 bases align to TRBD1. The germline gives CDR1 MGHRA, CDR2 YSYEKL. CDR3 length: 17 residues. After removal of 1 base from V and 0 bases from J, the junction contained 9 bases not matched to a gene. The CDR3, as DNA: TGCGCCAGCAGCCAAGCCATACCAGGGGACAGCTCCTACGAGCAGTACTTC. As protein: CASSQAIPGDSSYEQYF.

V is TRBV25-1 and J is TRBJ2-6, with TRBD1 identical over 8 bases. Germline CDR1 and CDR2: MGHDK and SYGVNS. Losses at the gene ends were 2 bases for V and 4 bases for J; bases not matched to a gene: 10. CDR3 length: 18 amino acids. DNA of the CDR3: TGTGCCAGCAGTGAAACCGCCGGGACAGGAGTCGGGGCCAACGTCCTGACTTTC. This gives the protein CASSETAGTGVGANVLTF.

This clonotype was detected many times. V usage is TRBV7-2 and J usage is TRBJ1-3; D not certain. This CDR3 is 15 amino acids long. The germline gives CDR1 SGHTA, CDR2 FQGNSA. Between the trimmed V and J ends, which lost 1 base and 0 bases, there was a span of 7 bases. CDR3 bases: TGTGCCAGCAGCTTAGTTGGACTCTCTGGAAACACCATATATTTT. It encodes CASSLVGLSGNTIYF.

This clonotype was counted ten times or more. The chain uses TRBV7-9 and TRBJ2-1, with TRBD1 matching 7 bases. The CDR3 spans 15 residues. The V segment lost 2 bases and the J segment 8 bases; nucleotides outside the gene matches: 9. Germline assignment: CDR1 SEHNR and CDR2 FQNEAQ (reference sequence). This CDR3 reads CASSLSAGGSHEQFF. CDR3 DNA sequence: TGTGCCAGCAGCTTATCCGCAGGGGGTAGTCATGAGCAGTTCTTC. Based on the CDR3 plus reference TRBV7-9 and TRBJ2-1, the full variable domain is DTGVSQNPRHKITKRGQNVTFRCDPISEHNRLYWYRQTLGQGPEFLTYFQNEAQLEKSRLLSDRFSAERPKGSFSTLEIQRTEQGDSAMYLCASSLSAGGSHEQFFGPGTRLTVL.

The CDR3 reads CASTRAPSGTEAFF. CDR3 sequence (DNA): TGTGCCAGCACAAGGGCCCCCTCGGGCACTGAAGCTTTCTTT. The rearrangement links TRBV6-5 to TRBJ1-1; D is undetermined. The germline gives CDR1 MNHEY, CDR2 SVGAGI. The V end was cut by 7 bases, the J end by 4 bases, with 16 bases between. The CDR3 sequence is 14 residues long.

This clonotype was detected a few times. This chain joins TRBV20-1 and TRBJ1-2; tentative D call: TRBD1 (5 bases). The length of the CDR3 is 12 residues. CDR1 is DFQATT, CDR2 SNEGSKA, per germline (reference sequence). Trimming cost V 6 bases and J 7 bases, with 15 bases left between them. CDR3 in amino acids: CSALKGAFGYTF. DNA for the CDR3: TGCAGTGCACTCAAAGGGGCGTTTGGCTACACCTTC.

This clonotype came up many times. The rearrangement links TRBV7-2 to TRBJ1-4; 12 bases are shared with TRBD1. The CDR3 has 15 residues. Germline CDR1 is SGHTA and CDR2 is FQGNSA. After removal of 5 bases from V and 10 bases from J, the junction contained 8 bases not matched to a gene. In nucleotides, the CDR3 is TGTGCCAGCAGCCGCACCGGGACAGGGGGCGGAAAACTGTTTTTT. Its protein is CASSRTGTGGGKLFF.

The CDR3 nucleotides read TGTGCCAGCAGCTCCGCCGACAGGGGCCGCAATGCTGAAGCTTTCTTT. As protein: CASSSADRGRNAEAFF. The genes are TRBV11-2 and TRBJ1-1; 8 bases agree with TRBD1. This CDR3 is built from 16 residues. The V and J ends lost 4 bases and 6 bases, in that order; junction bases with no gene match: 13. CDR1 and CDR2 (germline): SGHAT, FQNNGV. Supplemented by reference TRBV11-2 and TRBJ1-1, the full variable domain reads EAGVAQSPRYKIIEKRQSVAFWCNPISGHATLYWYQQILGQGPKLLIQFQNNGVVDDSQLPKDRFSAERLKGVDSTLKIQPAKLEDSAVYLCASSSADRGRNAEAFFGQGTRLTVV.

As for this clonotype: A much larger clonotype is one base distant, so this may be a read error. This rearrangement joins TRBV7-4 to TRBJ2-5; D possibly corresponds to TRBD2 (5 bases). Germline V lookup: CDR1 SGHVT, CDR2 SQSDAQ. V lost 6 bases to trimming and J lost 9 bases, with 17 bases between them. The length of the CDR3 is 13 residues. The CDR3 sequence: CASSLASTEAQYF. CDR3 coding DNA: TGTGCCAGCAGTCTAGCTAGCACGGAGGCCCAGTACTTC.

This clonotype was picked up a small number of times. The chain combines TRBV6-5 with TRBJ1-3; D remains unclear. The germline gives CDR1 MNHEY, CDR2 SVGAGI. CDR3 size: 13 residues. CDR3 coding DNA: TGTGCAAGCCGCGGTCTCTCTGGAAACACCATATATTTT. Translated: CASRGLSGNTIYF.

The rearrangement uses TRBV28 and TRBJ2-5; D is uncertain. The CDR3 covers 14 residues. The germline V gene encodes CDR1 MDHEN and CDR2 SYDVKM. V lost 3 bases to trimming and J lost 5 bases, with 13 bases between them. The CDR3 coding sequence is TGTGCCAGCAGTTTGCCAGGAAGTGTCGAGACCCAGTACTTC. The encoded protein is CASSLPGSVETQYF.

This clonotype was recorded many times. The chain has TRBV7-7 and TRBJ1-1; no definite D call. This CDR3 spans 13 amino acids. CDR1 is SSHAT and CDR2 is FNYEAQ in the germline V gene (reference sequence). V dropped 7 bases and J dropped 0 bases, with 9 bases sitting between them. The CDR3 here is CASTKGMNTEAFF. The CDR3 bases are TGTGCCAGCACCAAGGGCATGAACACTGAAGCTTTCTTT.

This clonotype was seen a few times. In DNA form, the CDR3 reads TGTGCCAGCAGCCAAGTGGGGTTTCAGTACGAGCAGTACTTC. Amino acids: CASSQVGFQYEQYF. The chain employs TRBV14 and TRBJ2-7; no firm D call. Germline CDR1 reads SGHDN; CDR2 reads FVKESK. The CDR3 is 14 residues long. With 1 base removed from V and 4 bases from J, the gap between germline ends came to 11 bases.

This clonotype showed up just a few times. The chain uses TRBV2 and TRBJ2-2; D is perhaps TRBD1 or TRBD2 (5 bases each). The germline CDR1 and CDR2 sequences are SNHLY and FYNNEI. Trimming removed 2 bases from V and 5 bases from J, with 12 bases in between. The CDR3 extends over 15 amino acids. The CDR3 DNA is TGTGCCAGCAGTGAAAGGGACGCTCGGACCGGGGAGCTGTTTTTT. Protein: CASSERDARTGELFF.

This clonotype was found a few times. The J gene is TRBJ1-3, the V gene TRBV9; D is unclear. CDR3 length: 14 residues. V gave up 2 bases and J gave up 0 bases, with 6 bases separating them. Germline V CDR1 and CDR2: SGDLS, YYNGEE. DNA for the CDR3: TGTGCCAGCAGCGTTGAGCTCTCTGGAAACACCATATATTTT. Translating it yields CASSVELSGNTIYF.

This clonotype was found many times. The V and J genes are TRBV7-6 and TRBJ1-3; 7 nucleotides match TRBD1. Germline CDR1 and CDR2: SGHVS and FNYEAQ. V shed 5 bases, J shed 5 bases, and the junction held 6 bases outside the gene matches. This CDR3 spans 14 amino acids. The CDR3 here is CASSGGGGRNTIYF. CDR3 bases: TGTGCCAGCAGCGGAGGGGGCGGCAGAAACACCATATATTTT. Based on the CDR3 plus reference TRBV7-6 and TRBJ1-3, the full variable domain is GAGVSQSPRYKVTKRGQDVALRCDPISGHVSLYWYRQALGQGPEFLTYFNYEAQQDKSGLPNDRFSAERPEGSISTLTIQRTEQRDSAMYRCASSGGGGRNTIYFGEGSWLTVV.

This sequence joins TRBV12-3 or TRBV12-4 and TRBJ2-1, with 7 positions matching TRBD2. J was trimmed by 10 bases and V by 5 bases; bases with no gene match: 8. The CDR3 is made up of 13 amino acids. CDR3 residues: CASSTRAGEEQFF. The CDR3 DNA reads TGTGCCAGCAGTACCCGGGCGGGGGAAGAGCAGTTCTTC.

This rearrangement joins TRBV15 to TRBJ2-1, with 8 bases matching TRBD2. This CDR3 is 14 amino acids long. Germline CDR1 is LNHNV and CDR2 is YYDKDF (reference sequence). The V and J ends lost 11 bases and 6 bases, in that order; junction bases with no gene match: 12. The DNA for the CDR3 is TGTGCCGTCGCACGGGGGGGGACCGCCAATGAGCAGTTCTTC. Amino acids: CAVARGGTANEQFF.

This clonotype was observed many times. V is TRBV7-2 and J is TRBJ2-7; 7 bases line up with TRBD2. In germline, CDR1 is SGHTA, CDR2 FQGNSA. Losses at the gene ends were 8 bases for V and 2 bases for J; bases not matched to a gene: 3. The CDR3 has 12 amino acids. The CDR3 spells CASGGGPYEQYF. The CDR3 coding sequence is TGTGCCAGCGGGGGAGGGCCCTACGAGCAGTACTTC. Full variable domain (rest looked up from reference TRBV7-2 and TRBJ2-7): GAGVSQSPSNKVTEKGKDVELRCDPISGHTALYWYRQSLGQGLEFLIYFQGNSAPDKSGLPSDRFSAERTGGSVSTLTIQRTQQEDSAVYLCASGGGPYEQYFGPGTRLTVT.

In this sample, this clonotype turned up many times. The rearrangement links TRBV6-2 or TRBV6-3 to TRBJ2-1, with a tentative D call TRBD1 (6 bases). The germline gives CDR1 MNHEY, CDR2 SVGEGT. The V end was cut by 7 bases, the J end by 9 bases, with 19 bases between. The CDR3 has 14 amino acids. Here the CDR3 reads CASTPTPQGGEQFF. The CDR3 coding sequence is TGTGCCAGCACTCCCACCCCACAGGGTGGTGAGCAGTTCTTC.

In this sample, this clonotype turned up many times. V and J are TRBV4-3 and TRBJ1-2; the D gene is possibly TRBD1 (5 bases). Trimming pared 4 bases from V and 6 bases from J, leaving 12 bases between. This CDR3 comprises 13 residues. Per germline, CDR1 LGHNA and CDR2 YSLEER. The CDR3 sequence is CASSPGGANGYTF. Written as DNA, the CDR3 is TGCGCCAGCAGCCCTGGAGGGGCAAATGGCTACACCTTC.

This chain connects TRBV6-6 to TRBJ2-6; the D gene is possibly TRBD2 (7 bases). CDR3 length: 13 residues. V lost 8 bases, J lost 4 bases, and 9 bases lay in between. CDR1 MNHNY and CDR2 SVGAGI come from the germline V gene (reference sequence). The CDR3 region is CASGGAGANVLTF. In nucleotides, the CDR3 is TGTGCCAGCGGGGGGGCCGGGGCCAACGTCCTGACTTTC.

In this sample, this clonotype turned up many times. The V and J genes are TRBV7-9 and TRBJ2-5; D not certain. CDR1 is SEHNR and CDR2 is FQNEAQ in the germline V gene (reference sequence). This CDR3 comprises 12 residues. V was trimmed by 5 bases and J by 2 bases, leaving 6 bases between them. CDR3 nucleotide sequence: TGTGCCAGCAGCGCGAATCAAGAGACCCAGTACTTC. Its protein product is CASSANQETQYF.

The chain employs TRBV19 and TRBJ2-7, with D possibly TRBD2 on 6 matching bases. V was clipped by 6 bases and J by 0 bases, with 12 bases between them. Germline CDR1 and CDR2: LNHDA and SQIVND (reference sequence). CDR3 length: 14 amino acids. The CDR3 DNA follows: TGTGCCAGTAGCTGGGACTCCCGCTCCTACGAGCAGTACTTC. This sequence encodes CASSWDSRSYEQYF. The full variable domain, its missing parts supplied by reference TRBV19 and TRBJ2-7, is DGGITQSPKYLFRKEGQNVTLSCEQNLNHDAMYWYRQDPGQGLRLIYYSQIVNDFQKGDIAEGYSVSREKKESFPLTVTSAQKNPTAFYLCASSWDSRSYEQYFGPGTRLTVT.

Ten or more counts support this clonotype. This chain joins TRBV12-3 or TRBV12-4 and TRBJ2-1; maybe TRBD1 (6 bases). This CDR3 has 13 residues. V was pared by 7 bases and J by 9 bases, with 16 bases between. CDR3 sequence reads: CASTLLQGFEQFF. Here the CDR3 DNA reads TGTGCCAGCACCCTACTCCAGGGGTTTGAGCAGTTCTTC.

This clonotype was seen only once. This chain uses TRBV3-1 with TRBJ2-7; D unresolved. From germline, CDR1 is LGHDT and CDR2 YNNKEL (reference sequence). The V end lost 1 base, the J end lost 0 bases, and 10 bases lay between the germline ends. There are 15 residues in the CDR3. CDR3 sequence: CASSQGSRSSYEQYF. In DNA, the CDR3 is TGTGCCAGCAGCCAAGGCAGCCGAAGCTCCTACGAGCAGTACTTC.